These 18 T cell receptor beta chains share one sample of origin, sequenced in a study of blood T cells in healthy people across ages. A second PCR, run for roughly 7 to 12 cycles, used a sample-barcoded 5' primer plus a J-beta primer mix. One entry per CDR3 protein results from TCRdb running MiXCR on the 5' RACE reads. The repertoire holds 890,000 or so distinct CDR3 sequences, with 62% as singletons. Material for sequencing was blood. The receptors stem from a man aged 25-45 years in good health.

This clonotype was observed a handful of times. The chain carries TRBV4-2 and TRBJ2-1; 12 bases agree with TRBD1. The CDR3 loop spans 16 amino acids. Germline loops: CDR1 LGHNA, CDR2 YNFKEQ. J gave up 4 bases and V 2 bases, and 3 bases lay outside the gene matches. CDR3 nucleotides: TGTGCCAGCAGCCAACGGGACAGGGGGCCTTACAATGAGCAGTTCTTC. Its protein is CASSQRDRGPYNEQFF.

The chain combines TRBV4-3 with TRBJ2-7, with 10 nucleotides matching TRBD1. J was trimmed by 2 bases and V by 1 base; bases with no gene match: 5. CDR1 is LGHNA, CDR2 YSLEER, per germline. CDR3 length: 16 amino acids. CDR3 sequence reads: CASSQGGGTGAYEQYF. As DNA, the CDR3 is TGCGCCAGCAGCCAAGGAGGCGGGACAGGGGCCTACGAGCAGTACTTC.

This clonotype has more than one count but fewer than ten. V and J are TRBV9 and TRBJ2-5, with TRBD2 as a possible D gene (6 bases). Trimming cost V 3 bases and J 4 bases, with 13 bases left between them. CDR1 and CDR2 (germline): SGDLS, YYNGEE. This CDR3 region has 14 residues. The CDR3 DNA reads as TGTGCCAGCAGCGCAGGCGGAGGGACAGAGACCCAGTACTTC. It encodes CASSAGGGTETQYF.

The chain recombines TRBV28 with TRBJ2-5; D remains unclear. Per germline, CDR1 MDHEN and CDR2 SYDVKM. V lost 3 bases, J lost 6 bases, and 8 bases lay in between. The CDR3 is 12 amino acids. The CDR3 DNA reads as TGTGCCAGCAGTTTGGTAGGGAAGACCCAGTACTTC. Translating gives CASSLVGKTQYF.

The chain uses TRBV3-1 and TRBJ2-5; no reliable D call. Trimming took off 3 bases at V and 8 bases at J, with 13 bases between the two ends. Germline CDR1 LGHDT, CDR2 YNNKEL (reference sequence). This CDR3 is built from 13 residues. The CDR3 coding sequence is TGTGCCAGCAGCCATGAGTTCGGCGGAACCCAGTACTTC. Encoded protein: CASSHEFGGTQYF.

The rearrangement joins TRBV7-8 to TRBJ2-4; a weak D match, TRBD2 (6 bases). V was trimmed by 1 base and J by 2 bases, leaving 12 bases between them. Germline V lookup: CDR1 SGHVS, CDR2 FQNEAQ. This CDR3 contains 16 residues. CDR3 amino acids: CASSLGRGTPKNIQYF. The DNA for the CDR3 is TGTGCCAGCAGCTTAGGACGGGGGACCCCCAAAAACATTCAGTACTTC.

V is TRBV5-1 and J is TRBJ2-4, with TRBD1 matching over 11 bases. The J call may be faulty, since TRBJ2-5 better matches the DNA end. The germline gives CDR1 SGHRS, CDR2 YFSETQ. CDR3 size: 15 residues. CDR3: CASSLVGQGDETQYF. CDR3 sequence (DNA): TGCGCCAGCAGCTTGGTGGGACAGGGGGACGAGACCCAGTACTTC.

This clonotype has more than one count but fewer than ten. This rearrangement joins TRBV12-3 or TRBV12-4 to TRBJ2-6; D ambiguous. V dropped 6 bases and J dropped 0 bases, with 9 bases sitting between them. The CDR3 is 15 amino acids. CDR3 in DNA: TGTGCCAGCAGACCGTCCAGCTCTGGGGCCAACGTCCTGACTTTC. Its protein is CASRPSSSGANVLTF.

This clonotype was recorded a few times. CDR3: CSARPGWAGSYEQYF. CDR3 in DNA: TGCAGTGCTCGACCGGGTTGGGCGGGCTCCTACGAGCAGTACTTC. The chain employs TRBV20-1 and TRBJ2-7; a possible D gene is TRBD2 (5 bases). There are 15 residues in the CDR3. Trimming removed 5 bases at V and 0 bases at J, with 17 bases between. From germline, CDR1 is DFQATT and CDR2 SNEGSKA (reference sequence).

As concerns this clonotype: Mismatch with germline at one junction end may stem from a read error. V and J are TRBV7-7 and TRBJ2-3, with TRBD2 matching over 14 bases. The CDR3 contains 16 residues. Germline V gene sequence: CDR1 SSHAT, CDR2 FNYEAQ (reference sequence). Written as DNA, the CDR3 is TGTGCCAGCGGCTTAGGGACTAGCGGGGGCTTAGATACGCAGTATTTT. It codes for CASGLGTSGGLDTQYF.

This chain uses TRBV12-3 or TRBV12-4 with TRBJ2-1; D could derive from TRBD1 or TRBD2 (5 bases each). The CDR3 is 13 amino acids. The V and J ends lost 3 bases and 8 bases respectively, with 11 bases between them. This CDR3 is CASSLTGDDEQFF. Here the CDR3 DNA reads TGTGCCAGCAGTTTGACCGGGGACGATGAGCAGTTCTTC.

J is TRBJ2-7 and V is TRBV27; 8 nucleotides line up with TRBD1. The closer fit of TRBJ2-5 to the DNA end suggests the J call may be wrong. CDR3 size: 16 residues. The germline V gene has CDR1 MNHEY and CDR2 SMNVEV (reference sequence). CDR3 amino acids: CASSPSDRELGETQYF. The CDR3 coding sequence is TGTGCCAGCAGTCCTTCGGACAGGGAGCTAGGGGAGACCCAGTACTTC.

This chain uses TRBV9 with TRBJ2-1, with 8 bases identical to TRBD2. Germline V gene sequence: CDR1 SGDLS, CDR2 YYNGEE. This CDR3 region has 19 residues. V lost 4 bases to trimming and J lost 0 bases; unmatched junction nucleotides: 15. The CDR3 DNA sequence: TGTGCCAGCAGCCCGACGGGGAGTAGCGGGGCTAGCTCCTACAATGAGCAGTTCTTC. Encoded protein: CASSPTGSSGASSYNEQFF.

This clonotype was observed a handful of times. The V gene is TRBV7-9, the J gene TRBJ2-3; D is ambiguous. This CDR3 has 15 amino acids. Trimming took 0 bases from V and 0 from J, leaving 7 bases between them. The V gene's germline CDR1 is SEHNR and CDR2 FQNEAQ (reference sequence). Here the CDR3 DNA reads TGTGCCAGCAGCTTAGCGGGTAGTAGCACAGATACGCAGTATTTT. Protein product: CASSLAGSSTDTQYF. The complete variable domain, with remaining parts taken from reference TRBV7-9 and TRBJ2-3, reads DTGVSQNPRHKITKRGQNVTFRCDPISEHNRLYWYRQTLGQGPEFLTYFQNEAQLEKSRLLSDRFSAERPKGSFSTLEIQRTEQGDSAMYLCASSLAGSSTDTQYFGPGTRLTVL.

The V and J genes are TRBV4-2 and TRBJ2-7; 8 bases map to TRBD1. The CDR3 runs 15 residues. The V gene's germline CDR1 is LGHNA and CDR2 YNFKEQ. V was clipped by 1 base and J by 2 bases; unmatched bases: 4. The CDR3 DNA follows: TGTGCCAGCAGCCAAGCGGGACAGGTGGCCTACGAGCAGTACTTC. Protein product: CASSQAGQVAYEQYF.

Concerning this clonotype: At one end, the junction sequence differs from germline, possibly due to a read error. The rearrangement joins TRBV4-3 to TRBJ2-4; possible D gene TRBD2, 5 bases. The CDR3 has 13 residues. Germline-derived CDR1 and CDR2 are LGHNA and YSLEER. CDR3 in amino acids: CTSSQERESIQYF. As DNA, the CDR3 is TGCACCAGCAGCCAAGAAAGGGAGAGCATTCAGTACTTC.

The genes are TRBV29-1 and TRBJ2-2, with a possible D match to TRBD1 (6 bases). The CDR3 is 14 residues long. V lost 5 bases and J 1 base, leaving 11 bases between the germline ends. CDR1 and CDR2 from the germline V gene are SQVTM and ANQGSEA. The DNA of the CDR3 is TGCAGCGTTACCGGGACAATGAACACCGGGGAGCTGTTTTTT. Its translation is CSVTGTMNTGELFF.

The V and J genes are TRBV4-2 and TRBJ1-5, with D unresolved. The V gene's germline CDR1 is LGHNA and CDR2 YNFKEQ. The CDR3 totals 15 residues. Between the trimmed V and J ends, which lost 0 bases and 3 bases, there was a span of 9 bases. The CDR3 DNA reads as TGTGCCAGCAGCCAAGATGGACCGATCAATCAGCCCCAGCATTTT. This codes for CASSQDGPINQPQHF.